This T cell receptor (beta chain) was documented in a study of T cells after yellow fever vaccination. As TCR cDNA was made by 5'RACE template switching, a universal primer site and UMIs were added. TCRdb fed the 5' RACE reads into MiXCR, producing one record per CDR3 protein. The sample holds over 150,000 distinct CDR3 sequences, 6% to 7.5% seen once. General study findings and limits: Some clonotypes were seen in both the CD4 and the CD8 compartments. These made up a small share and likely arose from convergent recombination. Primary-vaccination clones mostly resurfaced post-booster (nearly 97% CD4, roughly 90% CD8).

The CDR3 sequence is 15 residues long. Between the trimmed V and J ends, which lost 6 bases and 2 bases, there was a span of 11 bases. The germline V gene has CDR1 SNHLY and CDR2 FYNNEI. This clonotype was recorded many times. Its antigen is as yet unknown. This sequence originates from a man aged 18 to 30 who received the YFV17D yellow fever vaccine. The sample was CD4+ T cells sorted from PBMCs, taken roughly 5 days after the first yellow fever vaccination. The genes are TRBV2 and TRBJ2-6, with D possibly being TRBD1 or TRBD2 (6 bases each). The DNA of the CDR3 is TGTGCCAGCAGACGGGGGCGGACTGGGGCCAACGTCCTGACTTTC. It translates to CASRRGRTGANVLTF.